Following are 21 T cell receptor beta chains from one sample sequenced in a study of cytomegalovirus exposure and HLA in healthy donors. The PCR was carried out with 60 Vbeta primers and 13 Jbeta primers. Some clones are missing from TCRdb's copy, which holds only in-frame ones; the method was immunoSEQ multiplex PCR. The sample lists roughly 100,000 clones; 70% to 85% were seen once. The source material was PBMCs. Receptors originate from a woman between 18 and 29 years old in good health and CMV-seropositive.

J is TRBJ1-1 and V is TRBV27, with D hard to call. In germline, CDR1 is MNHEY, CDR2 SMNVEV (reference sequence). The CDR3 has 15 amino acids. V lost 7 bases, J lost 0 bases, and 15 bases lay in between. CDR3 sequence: CASKDTDNMNTEAFF. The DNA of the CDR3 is TGTGCCAGCAAAGACACGGATAACATGAACACTGAAGCTTTCTTT.

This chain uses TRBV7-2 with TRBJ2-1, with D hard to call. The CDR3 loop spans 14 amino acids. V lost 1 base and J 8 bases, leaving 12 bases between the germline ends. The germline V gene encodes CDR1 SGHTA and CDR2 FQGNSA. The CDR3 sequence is CASSLEWSIDEQFF. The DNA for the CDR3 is TGTGCCAGCAGCTTAGAGTGGAGCATAGATGAGCAGTTCTTC.

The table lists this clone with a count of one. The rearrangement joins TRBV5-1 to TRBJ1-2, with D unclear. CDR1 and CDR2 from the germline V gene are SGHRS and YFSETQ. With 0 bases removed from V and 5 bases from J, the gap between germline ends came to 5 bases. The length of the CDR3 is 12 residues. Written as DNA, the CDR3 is TGCGCCAGCAGCTTGGACTATTATGGCTACACCTTC. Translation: CASSLDYYGYTF.

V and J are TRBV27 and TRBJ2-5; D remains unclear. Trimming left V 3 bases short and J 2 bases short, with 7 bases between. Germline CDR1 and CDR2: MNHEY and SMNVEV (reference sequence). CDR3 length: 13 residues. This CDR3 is CASSLNLQETQYF. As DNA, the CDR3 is TGTGCCAGCAGTTTGAACTTACAAGAGACCCAGTACTTC.

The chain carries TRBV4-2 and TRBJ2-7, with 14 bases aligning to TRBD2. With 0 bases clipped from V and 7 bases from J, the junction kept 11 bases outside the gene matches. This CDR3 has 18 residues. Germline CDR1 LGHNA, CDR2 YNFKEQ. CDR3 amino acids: CASSQDFTGTSGSGEQYF. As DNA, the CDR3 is TGTGCCAGCAGCCAAGATTTCACCGGGACTAGCGGGAGCGGGGAGCAGTACTTC.

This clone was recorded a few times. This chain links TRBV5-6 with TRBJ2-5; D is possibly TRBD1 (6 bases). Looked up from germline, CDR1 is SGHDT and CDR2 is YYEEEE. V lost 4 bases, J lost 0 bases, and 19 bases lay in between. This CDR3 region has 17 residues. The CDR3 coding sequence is TGTGCCAGCAGCCCGGGACCAGGGGCCACGTACCAAGAGACCCAGTACTTC. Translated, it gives CASSPGPGATYQETQYF. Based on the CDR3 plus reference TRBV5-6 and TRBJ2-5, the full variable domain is DAGVTQSPTHLIKTRGQQVTLRCSPKSGHDTVSWYQQALGQGPQFIFQYYEEEERQRGNFPDRFSGHQFPNYSSELNVNALLLGDSALYLCASSPGPGATYQETQYFGPGTRLLVL.

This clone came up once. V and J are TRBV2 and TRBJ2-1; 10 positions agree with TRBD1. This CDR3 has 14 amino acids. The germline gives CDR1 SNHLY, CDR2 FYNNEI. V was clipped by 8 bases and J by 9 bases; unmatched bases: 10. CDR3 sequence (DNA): TGTGCCAGCCTGGGACAGGGGTTGATAAGTGAGCAGTTCTTC. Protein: CASLGQGLISEQFF.

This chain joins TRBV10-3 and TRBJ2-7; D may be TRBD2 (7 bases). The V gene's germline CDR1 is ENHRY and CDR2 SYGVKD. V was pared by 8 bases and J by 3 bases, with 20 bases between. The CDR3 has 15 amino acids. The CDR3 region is CAIGGGSGLVYEQYF. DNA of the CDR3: TGTGCCATCGGGGGCGGGAGTGGTCTGGTCTACGAGCAGTACTTC.

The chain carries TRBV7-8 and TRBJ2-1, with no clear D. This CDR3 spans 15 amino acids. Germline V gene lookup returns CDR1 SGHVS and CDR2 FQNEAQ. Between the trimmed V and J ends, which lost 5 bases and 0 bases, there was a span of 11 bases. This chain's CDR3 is CASSIYTSSYNEQFF. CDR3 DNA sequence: TGTGCCAGCAGCATTTACACCAGCTCCTACAATGAGCAGTTCTTC. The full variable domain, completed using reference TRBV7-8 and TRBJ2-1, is GAGVSQSPRYKVAKRGQDVALRCDPISGHVSLFWYQQALGQGPEFLTYFQNEAQLDKSGLPSDRFFAERPEGSVSTLKIQRTQQEDSAVYLCASSIYTSSYNEQFFGPGTRLTVL.

DNA for the CDR3: TGCGCCAGCGAGGAGCGGGAGGGTTCCTACAATGAGCAGTTCTTC. This translates into CASEEREGSYNEQFF. The V and J genes are TRBV4-1 and TRBJ2-1; 10 bases are shared with TRBD2. The V gene's germline CDR1 is MGHRA and CDR2 YSYEKL. This CDR3 region has 15 residues. The V segment lost 8 bases and the J segment 1 base; nucleotides outside the gene matches: 5.

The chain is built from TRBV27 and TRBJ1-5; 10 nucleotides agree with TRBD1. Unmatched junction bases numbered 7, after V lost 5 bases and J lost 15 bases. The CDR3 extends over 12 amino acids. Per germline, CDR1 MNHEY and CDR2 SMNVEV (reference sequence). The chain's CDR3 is CASSLGTGVMHF. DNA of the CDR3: TGTGCCAGCAGTCTAGGGACAGGGGTAATGCATTTT.

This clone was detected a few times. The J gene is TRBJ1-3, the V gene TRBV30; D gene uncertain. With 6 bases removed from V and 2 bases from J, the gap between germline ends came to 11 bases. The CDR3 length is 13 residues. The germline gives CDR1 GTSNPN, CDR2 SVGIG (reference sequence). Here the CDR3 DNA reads TGTGCCTGTACTACCTCGGCTGGAAACACCATATATTTT. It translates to CACTTSAGNTIYF.

DNA of the CDR3: TGCGCCAGCAGCTACGGACAGGGAGGCGAGCAGTACTTC. This sequence encodes CASSYGQGGEQYF. The gene calls are TRBV5-1 and TRBJ2-7, with TRBD1 matching 8 bases. The ends lost 3 bases at V and 6 bases at J; junction bases unmatched: 5. Germline V CDR1 and CDR2: SGHRS, YFSETQ. The CDR3 is 13 residues long.

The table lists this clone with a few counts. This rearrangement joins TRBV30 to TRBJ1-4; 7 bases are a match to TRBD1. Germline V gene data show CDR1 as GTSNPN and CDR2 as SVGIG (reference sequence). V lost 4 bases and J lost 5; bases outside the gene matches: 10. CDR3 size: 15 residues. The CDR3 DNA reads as TGTGCCTGGAACATACAGGGACAGTGGAATGAAAAACTGTTTTTT. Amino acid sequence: CAWNIQGQWNEKLFF.

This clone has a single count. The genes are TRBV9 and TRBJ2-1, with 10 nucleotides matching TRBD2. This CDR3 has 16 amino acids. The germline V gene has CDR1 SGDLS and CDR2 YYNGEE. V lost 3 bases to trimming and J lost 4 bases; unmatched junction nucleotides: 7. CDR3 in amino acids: CASSAGAGGSYNEQFF. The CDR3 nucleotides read TGTGCCAGCAGCGCTGGAGCGGGAGGGTCTTACAATGAGCAGTTCTTC.

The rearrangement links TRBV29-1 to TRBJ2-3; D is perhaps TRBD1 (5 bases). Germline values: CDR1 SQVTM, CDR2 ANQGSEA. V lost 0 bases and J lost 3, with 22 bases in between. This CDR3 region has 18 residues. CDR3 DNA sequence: TGCAGCGTTGAAGATCAGAAATTTGTAAGGGGTCGGACAGATACGCAGTATTTT. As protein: CSVEDQKFVRGRTDTQYF.

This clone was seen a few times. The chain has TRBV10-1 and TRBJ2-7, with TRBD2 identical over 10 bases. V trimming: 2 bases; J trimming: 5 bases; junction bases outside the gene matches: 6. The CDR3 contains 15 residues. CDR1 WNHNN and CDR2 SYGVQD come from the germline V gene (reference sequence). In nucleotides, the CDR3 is TGCGCCAGCAGTGAGAGCGGGAGGGCCATCAACGAGCAGTACTTC. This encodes CASSESGRAINEQYF.

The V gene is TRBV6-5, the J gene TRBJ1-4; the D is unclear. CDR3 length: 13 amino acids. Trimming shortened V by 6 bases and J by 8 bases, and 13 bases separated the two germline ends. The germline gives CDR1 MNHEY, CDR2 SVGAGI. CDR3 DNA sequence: TGTGCCAGCAGAAGCGGACCGGGAGAAAAACTGTTTTTT. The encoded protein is CASRSGPGEKLFF.

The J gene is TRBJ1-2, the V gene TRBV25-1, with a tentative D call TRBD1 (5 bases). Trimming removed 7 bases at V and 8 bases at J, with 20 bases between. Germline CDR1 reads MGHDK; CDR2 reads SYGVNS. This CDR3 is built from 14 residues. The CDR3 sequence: CASNPGGVSHGYTF. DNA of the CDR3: TGTGCCAGCAACCCCGGGGGAGTCAGTCACGGCTACACCTTC.

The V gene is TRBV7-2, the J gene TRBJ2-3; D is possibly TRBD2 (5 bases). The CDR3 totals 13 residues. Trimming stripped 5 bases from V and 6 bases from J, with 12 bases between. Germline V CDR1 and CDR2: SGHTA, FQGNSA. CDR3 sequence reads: CASSKEVSDTQYF. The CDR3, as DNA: TGTGCCAGCAGCAAGGAGGTATCCGATACGCAGTATTTT.

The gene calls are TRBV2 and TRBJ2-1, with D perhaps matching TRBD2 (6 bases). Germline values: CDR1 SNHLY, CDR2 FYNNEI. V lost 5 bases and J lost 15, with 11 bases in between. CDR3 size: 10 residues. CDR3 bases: TGTGCCAGCAGTTTACTAGCAGTGTTCTTC. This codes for CASSLLAVFF.